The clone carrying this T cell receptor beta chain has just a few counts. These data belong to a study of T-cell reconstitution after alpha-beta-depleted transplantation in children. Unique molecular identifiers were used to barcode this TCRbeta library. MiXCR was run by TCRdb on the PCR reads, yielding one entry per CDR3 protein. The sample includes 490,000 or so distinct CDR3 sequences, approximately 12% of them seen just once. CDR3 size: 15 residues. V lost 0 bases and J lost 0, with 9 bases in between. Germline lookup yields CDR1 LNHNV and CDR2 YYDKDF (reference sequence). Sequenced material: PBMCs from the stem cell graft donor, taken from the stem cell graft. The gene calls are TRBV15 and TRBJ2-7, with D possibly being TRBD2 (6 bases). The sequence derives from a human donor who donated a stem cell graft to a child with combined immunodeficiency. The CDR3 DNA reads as TGTGCCACCAGCAGAGAAGCGGGTCGCTCCTACGAGCAGTACTTC. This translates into CATSREAGRSYEQYF.